Shown below are 19 T cell receptor beta chains from a single sample sequenced in a study of blood T cells in healthy people across ages. Combining a sample-barcoded 5' primer with a J-beta primer mix, a second PCR ran for roughly 6 to 11 cycles. TCRdb analysed the 5' RACE reads with MiXCR anew, one entry per CDR3 protein. The sample records more than 1 million distinct CDR3 sequences, more than 40% being singletons. The specimen was blood. Receptors were obtained from a woman in her fifties or sixties in good health.

CDR3 region: CSARPTGGSNTEAFF. The CDR3 coding sequence is TGCAGTGCTAGGCCTACAGGGGGATCGAACACTGAAGCTTTCTTT. The rearrangement links TRBV20-1 to TRBJ1-1; TRBD1 agrees at 8 bases. The CDR3 has 15 amino acids. V was pared by 3 bases and J by 1 base, with 7 bases of the junction left unmatched. Germline lookup yields CDR1 DFQATT and CDR2 SNEGSKA (reference sequence).

The V call is TRBV2, the J call TRBJ1-2; possibly TRBD1 for D (6 bases). Deletions cut 8 bases from V and 6 bases from J, with 19 bases between. CDR1 and CDR2 from the germline V gene are SNHLY and FYNNEI. This CDR3 contains 14 residues. CDR3 DNA: TGTGCCAGCCCACAGGGCCTCCTGGTGGATGGCTACACCTTC. This encodes CASPQGLLVDGYTF.

The V call is TRBV6-5, the J call TRBJ1-5, with 7 nucleotides matching TRBD1. This CDR3 has 16 residues. In germline, CDR1 is MNHEY, CDR2 SVGAGI. V dropped 0 bases and J dropped 4; count of bases not matched to a gene: 6. The CDR3 bases are TGTGCCAGCAGTTACTCGGCCCACAGGGGAAATCAGCCCCAGCATTTT. It is translated as CASSYSAHRGNQPQHF.

The chain recombines TRBV24-1 with TRBJ2-1, with 9 bases lining up with TRBD1. Germline trimming cut 2 bases from V and 3 bases from J; bases unmatched to any gene: 7. The germline V gene has CDR1 KGHDR and CDR2 SFDVKD. The CDR3 extends over 17 amino acids. Written as DNA, the CDR3 is TGTGCCACCAGTGATTCCACCCGGACAGGGGTCTACAATGAGCAGTTCTTC. Translated: CATSDSTRTGVYNEQFF.

Concerning this clonotype: With a much larger clone just one base away, this may be a read error. The chain combines TRBV12-3 or TRBV12-4 with TRBJ2-5; 7 nucleotides line up with TRBD1. CDR3 size: 14 residues. CDR3 loop: CASSPTGAQETLYF. DNA of the CDR3: TGTGCCAGCAGTCCAACAGGGGCTCAGGAGACCCTGTACTTC.

The chain recombines TRBV6-1 with TRBJ2-4; D unclear. The germline CDR1 and CDR2 sequences are MNHNS and SASEGT. Trimming stripped 1 base from V and 6 bases from J, with 7 bases between. The CDR3 spans 13 residues. DNA of the CDR3: TGTGCCAGCAGTGAAGGGAGAATAAACATTCAGTACTTC. It encodes CASSEGRINIQYF.

This clonotype has only a few counts. The V gene is TRBV5-6, the J gene TRBJ2-5; 7 bases are shared with TRBD1. V lost 4 bases to trimming and J lost 4 bases; unmatched junction nucleotides: 16. CDR1 SGHDT and CDR2 YYEEEE come from the germline V gene. This CDR3 has 17 residues. The CDR3 region is CASSMGDSWELGETQYF. CDR3 sequence (DNA): TGTGCCAGCAGCATGGGGGACAGCTGGGAGCTCGGAGAGACCCAGTACTTC. Full variable domain (remainder filled in from reference TRBV5-6 and TRBJ2-5): DAGVTQSPTHLIKTRGQQVTLRCSPKSGHDTVSWYQQALGQGPQFIFQYYEEEERQRGNFPDRFSGHQFPNYSSELNVNALLLGDSALYLCASSMGDSWELGETQYFGPGTRLLVL.

V is TRBV4-1 and J is TRBJ2-7, with D possibly being TRBD1 or TRBD2 (5 bases each). Germline CDR1 reads MGHRA; CDR2 reads YSYEKL. Trimming left V 2 bases short and J 1 base short, with 12 bases between. This CDR3 is built from 15 residues. The CDR3 loop reads CASSQPWDGSYEQYF. DNA for the CDR3: TGCGCCAGCAGCCAACCTTGGGACGGGTCCTACGAGCAGTACTTC.

V gene TRBV5-1 combines with J gene TRBJ2-7; 9 positions agree with TRBD1. Unmatched junction bases numbered 10, after V lost 6 bases and J lost 6 bases. The CDR3 runs to 14 residues. Germline-derived CDR1 and CDR2 are SGHRS and YFSETQ. CDR3 nucleotide sequence: TGCGCCAGCACCCCCTCCGGGACAGGGAGCGAGCAGTACTTC. It is translated as CASTPSGTGSEQYF.

This clonotype was observed once. V gene TRBV7-8 combines with J gene TRBJ2-7; 10 nucleotides agree with TRBD2. Looked up from germline, CDR1 is SGHVS and CDR2 is FQNEAQ. The CDR3 extends over 18 amino acids. V lost 0 bases to trimming and J lost 4 bases; unmatched junction nucleotides: 12. The CDR3 reads CASSLASSGSPAGYEQYF. The CDR3, as DNA: TGTGCCAGCAGCTTAGCGTCTAGCGGGAGCCCTGCGGGATACGAGCAGTACTTC. Complete variable domain (other parts from reference TRBV7-8 and TRBJ2-7): GAGVSQSPRYKVAKRGQDVALRCDPISGHVSLFWYQQALGQGPEFLTYFQNEAQLDKSGLPSDRFFAERPEGSVSTLKIQRTQQEDSAVYLCASSLASSGSPAGYEQYFGPGTRLTVT.

V and J are TRBV7-2 and TRBJ2-7; D remains ambiguous. The V end lost 1 base, the J end lost 0 bases, and 7 bases lay between the germline ends. Germline V gene data show CDR1 as SGHTA and CDR2 as FQGNSA. CDR3 size: 14 residues. The CDR3 loop reads CASSLELFSYEQYF. CDR3 in DNA: TGTGCCAGCAGCTTAGAACTCTTCTCCTACGAGCAGTACTTC.

The chain has TRBV4-1 and TRBJ2-5; the match to TRBD2 covers 7 bases. The CDR3 spans 15 residues. The germline CDR1 and CDR2 sequences are MGHRA and YSYEKL. With 1 base clipped from V and 11 bases from J, the junction kept 13 bases outside the gene matches. The chain's CDR3 is CASSQGEGNSYGQYF. For the CDR3, the DNA is TGCGCCAGCAGCCAAGGGGAGGGGAATAGCTACGGGCAGTACTTC.

This chain uses TRBV6-5 with TRBJ2-3; D not certain. The CDR3 contains 14 residues. The ends were cut back, 5 bases at V and 3 bases at J, with 12 bases in the middle. Germline values: CDR1 MNHEY, CDR2 SVGAGI. CDR3 DNA sequence: TGTGCCAGCAGTCTCGGAGTACCGACAGATACGCAGTATTTT. Protein product: CASSLGVPTDTQYF.

This clonotype appeared a few times. The chain joins TRBV7-8 to TRBJ1-6, with D uncertain. The CDR3 extends over 18 amino acids. Trimming took off 5 bases at V and 0 bases at J, with 17 bases between the two ends. CDR1 is SGHVS, CDR2 FQNEAQ, per germline. CDR3 bases: TGTGCCAGCAGCCCCCAGGCTGTGGGGAGCTCCTATAATTCACCCCTCCACTTT. As protein: CASSPQAVGSSYNSPLHF.

The chain employs TRBV5-1 and TRBJ1-2; the D is unclear. CDR1 is SGHRS and CDR2 is YFSETQ in the germline V gene. The V end was cut by 3 bases, the J end by 8 bases, with 17 bases between. The length of the CDR3 is 14 residues. The CDR3 DNA is TGCGCCAGCAGCTATTCCGACGGAGGTGGCGGCTACACCTTC. Its protein product is CASSYSDGGGGYTF.

A remark on this clonotype: A much larger clone lies a single base off, so this may be a read error. V is TRBV4-2 and J is TRBJ2-5, with D possibly matching TRBD1 (7 bases). The J call may be wrong; the DNA end is better matched by TRBJ2-1. Germline V CDR1 and CDR2: LGHNA, YNFKEQ. The CDR3 covers 15 residues. The CDR3 nucleotides are TGTGCCAGCAGCCCGCGGGACAGAAATCAAGAGACCCAGTTCTTC. Its protein product is CASSPRDRNQETQFF.

The rearrangement links TRBV11-2 to TRBJ1-2, with a tentative D call TRBD1 (5 bases). In germline, CDR1 is SGHAT, CDR2 FQNNGV. This CDR3 spans 14 amino acids. V lost 0 bases, J lost 5 bases, and 10 bases lay in between. CDR3 amino acids: CASSLDGAPYGYTF. The DNA for the CDR3 is TGTGCCAGCAGCTTAGATGGGGCCCCTTATGGCTACACCTTC.

This clonotype was counted a few times. V is TRBV6-1 and J is TRBJ2-3; D is undetermined. Trimming left V 6 bases short and J 2 bases short, with 12 bases between. CDR3 length: 14 residues. The germline V gene has CDR1 MNHNS and CDR2 SASEGT. This CDR3 reads CASRDPGFTDTQYF. The DNA for the CDR3 is TGTGCCAGCAGAGATCCTGGGTTCACAGATACGCAGTATTTT.

This clonotype was found once. As DNA, the CDR3 is TGTGCCACCAGCAGGGGGGCTGAAGCTTTCTTT. Its translation is CATSRGAEAFF. The V gene is TRBV24-1, the J gene TRBJ1-1, with 7 bases matching TRBD1. Germline V gene sequence: CDR1 KGHDR, CDR2 SFDVKD. Trimming at V came to 7 bases and at J to 6 bases, leaving 1 base not matched to a gene. The CDR3 has 11 amino acids.